These 4 T cell receptor beta chains came from one sample sequenced in a study of cytomegalovirus exposure and HLA in healthy donors. Method: immunoSEQ multiplex PCR; TCRdb's copy keeps in-frame clones and lacks some. The sample shows 200,000 to 300,000 clones, 80% to 95% of them seen only once. Source material: PBMCs. The receptors were sampled from a woman in her twenties or thirties in good health and CMV-seronegative.

The V call is TRBV9, the J call TRBJ2-2; TRBD1 aligns across 9 bases. CDR3 size: 15 residues. J lost 3 bases, V lost 3 bases, and 3 bases had no gene match. Germline assignment: CDR1 SGDLS and CDR2 YYNGEE. The CDR3 DNA follows: TGTGCCAGCAGCGCACAGGGGGCGGACACCGGGGAGCTGTTTTTT. Amino acid sequence: CASSAQGADTGELFF.

The rearrangement joins TRBV5-6 to TRBJ2-7; 9 nucleotides agree with TRBD1. This CDR3 contains 15 residues. J lost 3 bases, V lost 4 bases, and 8 bases had no gene match. Germline loops: CDR1 SGHDT, CDR2 YYEEEE. The chain's CDR3 is CASSGTGTGLYEQYF. CDR3 nucleotides: TGTGCCAGCAGCGGGACCGGGACAGGGCTCTACGAGCAGTACTTC.

In this sample, this clone turned up once. This chain uses TRBV7-6 with TRBJ2-7; D is possibly TRBD1 or TRBD2 (6 bases each). The germline V gene encodes CDR1 SGHVS and CDR2 FNYEAQ. The CDR3 has 14 amino acids. Trimming cost V 0 bases and J 1 base, with 7 bases left between them. The CDR3 spells CASSLAGGSYEQYF. The CDR3 nucleotides are TGTGCCAGCAGCTTAGCAGGGGGGTCCTACGAGCAGTACTTC.

The chain links TRBV30 to TRBJ2-3; 12 nucleotides line up with TRBD2. The V segment lost 0 bases and the J segment 0 bases; nucleotides outside the gene matches: 7. The germline V gene encodes CDR1 GTSNPN and CDR2 SVGIG (reference sequence). The CDR3 loop spans 18 amino acids. In nucleotides, the CDR3 is TGTGCCTGGAGTGTTTGGAGGACTAGCGGGACTAGCACAGATACGCAGTATTTT. Translating gives CAWSVWRTSGTSTDTQYF.